Below are 15 T cell receptor beta chains sequenced from a single sample in a study of regulatory T cells in long-lasting Graves disease. Through Arm-PCR of CDR3 regions and iRepertoire HTBI primers, TCR beta libraries were built. TCRdb processed the multiplex PCR reads anew with MiXCR; each CDR3 protein has one entry. The sample has more than 400,000 distinct CDR3 sequences; about 17% are singletons. The time point was: newly diagnosed GD, antithyroid drugs for less than 3 months. Extracted RNA from PBMCs served as the source of the TCR library. These data also formed part of another study, on T cells in Graves' hyperthyroidism and ophthalmopathy.

Sequencing was performed on peripheral blood mononuclear cells (PBMCs), taken at new diagnosis, from a patient treated with antithyroid drugs. These receptors came from a middle-aged man with Graves disease.

This clonotype has a count of ten or more. The rearrangement uses TRBV30 and TRBJ1-2, with 7 bases matching TRBD1. The CDR3 totals 17 residues. The trim removed 2 bases at V and 5 bases at J, leaving 17 bases unmatched. The germline gives CDR1 GTSNPN, CDR2 SVGIG (reference sequence). In DNA, the CDR3 is TGTGCCTGGAGTCCCCTGGGGACAGCTAACATACTTTATGGCTACACCTTC. This codes for CAWSPLGTANILYGYTF.

About this clonotype: A much larger clonotype is one base distant, so this may be a read error. This chain connects TRBV20-1 to TRBJ2-1; 11 nucleotides agree with TRBD2. Germline values: CDR1 DFQATT, CDR2 SNEGSKA (reference sequence). V lost 1 base and J lost 9; bases outside the gene matches: 8. The CDR3 spans 15 residues. The CDR3 sequence is CSARVNSGRAREQFF. For the CDR3, the DNA is TGCAGTGCTAGAGTTAATAGCGGGAGGGCCCGTGAGCAGTTCTTC.

This clonotype was recorded many times. The chain is built from TRBV12-3 or TRBV12-4 and TRBJ2-3, with TRBD2 matching 10 bases. V gave up 5 bases and J gave up 2 bases; unmatched junction bases: 4. The CDR3 loop spans 15 amino acids. The CDR3 DNA is TGTGCCAGCAGTCGGACTAGCGGATACACAGATACGCAGTATTTT. It codes for CASSRTSGYTDTQYF.

In its sample, this clonotype was seen many times. The V and J genes are TRBV11-2 and TRBJ2-7; D may be TRBD2 (5 bases). The CDR3 is 13 residues long. The V and J ends lost 3 bases and 3 bases respectively, with 9 bases between them. Germline V gene data show CDR1 as SGHAT and CDR2 as FQNNGV. CDR3: CASSLSRGYEQYF. CDR3 DNA: TGTGCCAGCAGCTTGTCTCGGGGCTACGAGCAGTACTTC.

V and J are TRBV19 and TRBJ1-2; D unresolved. Looked up from germline, CDR1 is LNHDA and CDR2 is SQIVND (reference sequence). CDR3 length equals 13 residues. The V gene lost 3 bases and the J gene lost 2 bases, with 7 bases spanning the gap. CDR3 amino acids: CASSIANNYGYTF. The CDR3 DNA reads TGTGCCAGTAGTATCGCCAACAACTATGGCTACACCTTC. The full variable domain, its missing parts supplied by reference TRBV19 and TRBJ1-2, is DGGITQSPKYLFRKEGQNVTLSCEQNLNHDAMYWYRQDPGQGLRLIYYSQIVNDFQKGDIAEGYSVSREKKESFPLTVTSAQKNPTAFYLCASSIANNYGYTFGSGTRLTVV.

With regard to this clonotype: A much bigger clone sits one base away, suggesting this may be a read error. The rearrangement uses TRBV18 and TRBJ2-1, with D unresolved. CDR1 and CDR2 (germline): KGHSH, LQKENI. The CDR3 contains 16 residues. The V end lost 0 bases, the J end lost 8 bases, and 17 bases lay between the germline ends. CDR3 protein: CASSPPLPRAGHEQFF. As DNA, the CDR3 is TGTGCCAGCTCACCACCGTTGCCTCGGGCCGGCCATGAGCAGTTCTTC.

The V and J genes are TRBV9 and TRBJ2-3; D perhaps matches TRBD2 (6 bases). This CDR3 has 16 amino acids. Germline lookup yields CDR1 SGDLS and CDR2 YYNGEE. The V and J ends lost 3 bases and 0 bases respectively, with 14 bases between them. The CDR3 bases are TGTGCCAGCAGCGCGGTTAGCGGAACTAGCACAGATACGCAGTATTTT. Translating it yields CASSAVSGTSTDTQYF.

The chain employs TRBV5-1 and TRBJ2-1, with D possibly TRBD2 on 6 matching bases. The CDR3 covers 14 residues. The germline V gene has CDR1 SGHRS and CDR2 YFSETQ. Trimming shortened V by 5 bases and J by 8 bases, and 17 bases separated the two germline ends. CDR3 DNA sequence: TGCGCCAGCAGTGGGGGGACGTCAACCGATGAGCAGTTCTTC. As protein: CASSGGTSTDEQFF.

The chain couples TRBV27 to TRBJ2-7; 8 bases match TRBD1. From germline, CDR1 is MNHEY and CDR2 SMNVEV (reference sequence). With V trimmed by 6 bases and J by 5 bases, 9 bases remained unmatched. CDR3 length: 14 amino acids. The DNA for the CDR3 is TGTGCCAGCAGAAATACAGGGGGGACCCACGAGCAGTACTTC. Its protein is CASRNTGGTHEQYF.

This clonotype was picked up many times. The chain links TRBV3-1 to TRBJ2-7; no clear D. V shed 2 bases and J shed 3 bases, with 11 bases lying between them. The CDR3 has 14 residues. Germline V gene lookup returns CDR1 LGHDT and CDR2 YNNKEL (reference sequence). The CDR3, as DNA: TGTGCCAGCAGCCAATTGAGGAGTTTCTACGAGCAGTACTTC. Amino acid sequence: CASSQLRSFYEQYF.

This clonotype was counted ten times or more. This rearrangement joins TRBV30 to TRBJ2-7, with TRBD1 identical over 9 bases. Germline V CDR1 and CDR2: GTSNPN, SVGIG (reference sequence). There are 12 residues in the CDR3. J lost 3 bases, V lost 4 bases, and 1 base had no gene match. The CDR3 sequence: CAWTTGGYEQYF. The CDR3 DNA reads TGTGCCTGGACGACAGGGGGCTACGAGCAGTACTTC.

This clonotype was found many times. The genes are TRBV11-2 and TRBJ1-2; no clear D gene. Germline values: CDR1 SGHAT, CDR2 FQNNGV. Trimming shortened V by 0 bases and J by 1 base, and 6 bases separated the two germline ends. The CDR3 contains 14 residues. CDR3 DNA: TGTGCCAGCAGCTTAGACCCAGATAACTATGGCTACACCTTC. Its translation is CASSLDPDNYGYTF.

This clonotype has more than one count but fewer than ten. This chain connects TRBV20-1 to TRBJ2-7; either TRBD1 or TRBD2 may fit D (5 bases each). The CDR3 totals 15 residues. Germline V gene data show CDR1 as DFQATT and CDR2 as SNEGSKA (reference sequence). V gave up 3 bases and J gave up 7 bases, with 22 bases separating them. The DNA for the CDR3 is TGCAGTGCTAGCATGGTGGGACCCTTTTTCGCAGAGCAGTACTTC. This sequence encodes CSASMVGPFFAEQYF.

The chain carries TRBV5-5 and TRBJ2-7; unclear D gene. This CDR3 spans 15 amino acids. Germline CDR1 and CDR2: SGHKS and YYEKEE (reference sequence). Trimming left V 1 base short and J 4 bases short, with 15 bases between. CDR3 sequence reads: CASSLSGRIRYEQYF. CDR3 bases: TGTGCCAGCAGCTTGTCTGGCAGGATTCGTTACGAGCAGTACTTC.

CDR3 coding DNA: TGTGCCAGCAGATTGGACAGGGTGGATTCACCCCTCCACTTT. This sequence encodes CASRLDRVDSPLHF. The gene calls are TRBV7-9 and TRBJ1-6; 8 nucleotides align to TRBD1. The germline V gene encodes CDR1 SEHNR and CDR2 FQNEAQ (reference sequence). Germline trimming cut 6 bases from V and 8 bases from J; bases unmatched to any gene: 6. The CDR3 extends over 14 amino acids. Full variable domain (remainder filled in from reference TRBV7-9 and TRBJ1-6): DTGVSQNPRHKITKRGQNVTFRCDPISEHNRLYWYRQTLGQGPEFLTYFQNEAQLEKSRLLSDRFSAERPKGSFSTLEIQRTEQGDSAMYLCASRLDRVDSPLHFGNGTRLTVT.